This T cell receptor beta chain was observed in a study of early T cells in non-severe SARS-CoV-2 infection. TCRdb independently ran MiXCR on the 5' RACE reads; one entry per CDR3 protein. This sample yields around 67,000 distinct CDR3 sequences, of which about 10% are seen a single time; 5.7% belongs to the top ten. The CDR3 has 14 amino acids. This clonotype has more than one count but fewer than ten. The sample was whole blood, taken at baseline. This sequence joins TRBV21-1 and TRBJ2-7; TRBD1 reflects the table's D call only, with no check against the DNA. TRBV21-1 represents a pseudogene. The receptor's source is an adult who was a healthcare worker with PCR-confirmed SARS-CoV-2 infection or an uninfected control (not recorded which). The CDR3 sequence is CARGQVLSSYEQYF. DNA of the CDR3: TGTGCCAGAGGACAGGTTTTAAGCTCCTACGAGCAGTACTTC.